The sequence of this T cell receptor (beta chain) was determined in a study of OX40 agonist ivuxolimab in advanced cancers. Overall study context: Patients enrolled in dose escalation were diagnosed with hepatocellular carcinoma, melanoma, renal cell or head and neck cancer.

Concerning this clone: What it binds is unknown.

Study-wide findings and caveats: There was clonal expansion of CD4+ and CD8+ blood T cells by week 6 at 0.1 to 3.0 mg/kg. CD8+ T cells showed, on average, more clonal expansion than CD4+ cells.

CDR3 length: 15 amino acids. Trimming shortened V by 3 bases and J by 5 bases, and 13 bases separated the two germline ends. Per the germline V gene, CDR1 is LGHNA and CDR2 is YSLEER. Systemic immunosuppression or autoimmune disease history was grounds to exclude patients. Clones were read by immunoSEQ multiplex PCR, and TCRdb kept only the in-frame ones, dropping some. The table shows over 85,000 clones, with about four fifths occurring only once. The chain has TRBV4-3 and TRBJ1-4; a possible D gene is TRBD1 (6 bases). This specimen was CD4+ or CD8+ T cells sorted from blood, taken in a trial of the OX40 agonist ivuxolimab. This clonotype was sampled from an adult with an advanced solid tumor such as melanoma, head and neck, liver or kidney cancer. The CDR3 nucleotides are TGCGCCAGCAGCCACACAGGACAGTCGAATGAAAAACTGTTTTTT. Amino acid sequence: CASSHTGQSNEKLFF.